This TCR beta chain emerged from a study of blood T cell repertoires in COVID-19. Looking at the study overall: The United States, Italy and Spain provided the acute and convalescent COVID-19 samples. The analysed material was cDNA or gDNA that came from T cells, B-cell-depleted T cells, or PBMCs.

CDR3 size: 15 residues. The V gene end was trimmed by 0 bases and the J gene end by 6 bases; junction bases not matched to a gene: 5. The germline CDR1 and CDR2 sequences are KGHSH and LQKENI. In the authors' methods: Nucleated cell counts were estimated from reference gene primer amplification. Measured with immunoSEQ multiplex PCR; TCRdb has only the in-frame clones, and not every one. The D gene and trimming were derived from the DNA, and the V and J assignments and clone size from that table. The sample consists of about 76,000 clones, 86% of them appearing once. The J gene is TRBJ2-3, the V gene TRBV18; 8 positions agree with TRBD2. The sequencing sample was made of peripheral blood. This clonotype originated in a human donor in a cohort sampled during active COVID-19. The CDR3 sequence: CASSPPGTSSDTQYF. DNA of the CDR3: TGTGCCAGCTCACCACCCGGGACTAGTTCCGATACGCAGTATTTT.